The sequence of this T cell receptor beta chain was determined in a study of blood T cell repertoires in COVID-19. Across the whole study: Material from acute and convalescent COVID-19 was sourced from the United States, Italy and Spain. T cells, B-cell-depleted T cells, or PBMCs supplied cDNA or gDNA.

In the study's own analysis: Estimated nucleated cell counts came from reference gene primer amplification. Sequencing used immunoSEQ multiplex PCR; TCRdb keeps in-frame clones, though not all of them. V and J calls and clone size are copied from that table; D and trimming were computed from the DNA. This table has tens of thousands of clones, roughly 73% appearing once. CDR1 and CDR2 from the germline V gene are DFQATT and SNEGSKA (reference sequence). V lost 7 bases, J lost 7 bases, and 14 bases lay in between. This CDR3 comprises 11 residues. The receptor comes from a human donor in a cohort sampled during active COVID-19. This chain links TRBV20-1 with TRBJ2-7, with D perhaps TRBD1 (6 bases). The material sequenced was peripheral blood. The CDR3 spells CSGRGSWEQYF. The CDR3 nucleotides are TGCAGTGGTAGGGGGAGTTGGGAGCAGTACTTC.